This T cell receptor (beta chain) was sequenced for a study of blood T cell repertoires in COVID-19 (TCRdb year 2020). As for the study more broadly: Collaborator samples came from the United States, Italy and Spain and covered acute and convalescent phases of COVID-19. Nearly every sample came with metadata listing a de-identified subject ID, COVID-19 status, age in years and sex. The samples were drawn from the first 160 participants of the ongoing ImmuneRACE study and from 1,254 subjects provided by 6 global collaborators. The material from the prospective study consisted of cDNA or gDNA derived from T cells, B-cell-depleted T cells, or PBMCs. Deeply sampled blood TCRbeta repertoires from subjects exposed to, actively infected with, or recovered from COVID-19 were included in the dataset. A freely available public database, intended as a resource for researchers studying the immune response to SARS-CoV-2, is where the repertoires were released. HLA class I and class II types, where available, came from metadata supplied by the sample provider rather than from assay-based typing. Study-wide conclusions, independent of this receptor: The quantity of clinical and demographic metadata differed by source and by participant and was supplied without curation.

The immunoSEQ Assay, a bias-controlled multiplex PCR, was used to amplify TCRbeta CDR3 regions from genomic DNA. Turning to the authors' computational methods: Within the assay, amplification of reference gene primers was used to estimate how many nucleated cells each sample contained. To quantify the absolute abundance of each unique TCRbeta CDR3 rearrangement, sequence reads were collapsed and filtered. For each sample, productive Simpson clonality was calculated as the square root of Simpson's diversity index over productive rearrangements. Sourced from immuneACCESS, this table was stored by TCRdb with only in-frame sequences that have V and J called. A share of the clones is absent; for the studies checked, an unresolved V gene accounts for under half, and the remainder has no known explanation. For V, J and clone size, that table is used; D and trimming come from the DNA. For this sample the table gives 140,000 to 150,000 clones, of which roughly four fifths were detected only once. 12% to 15% of the sample is in the top ten clones.

Concerning this clone: Its antigen specificity is not known. No clone much larger than this one lies a single base away; base qualities are absent.

Each collaborating institution followed its own protocols to collect whole blood in K2EDTA tubes. Collaborator samples were shipped for TCRbeta analysis as frozen whole blood, isolated PBMCs, or DNA extracted from either sample type. Sequences SGHDT (CDR1) and YYEEEE (CDR2) are obtained from the germline V gene. The junction shows trimming of 2 bases on V and 7 bases on J, and the gene matches do not reach 11 bases of it. The CDR3 holds 15 amino acids from the cysteine to the phenylalanine. Solely the CDR3 DNA is kept, with 45 bases framed from the first base. Sequencing was carried out using peripheral blood. The receptor comes from a human donor with acute or convalescent COVID-19. The donor label of this sample is uncertain. The chain couples TRBV5-6 to TRBJ1-1; TRBD1 lines up with 7 middle nucleotides. The base sequence is TGTGCCAGCAGCTTCCTCGGGACAGCGAAGAATGAAGCTTTCTTT. Translated, this gives CASSFLGTAKNEAFF.